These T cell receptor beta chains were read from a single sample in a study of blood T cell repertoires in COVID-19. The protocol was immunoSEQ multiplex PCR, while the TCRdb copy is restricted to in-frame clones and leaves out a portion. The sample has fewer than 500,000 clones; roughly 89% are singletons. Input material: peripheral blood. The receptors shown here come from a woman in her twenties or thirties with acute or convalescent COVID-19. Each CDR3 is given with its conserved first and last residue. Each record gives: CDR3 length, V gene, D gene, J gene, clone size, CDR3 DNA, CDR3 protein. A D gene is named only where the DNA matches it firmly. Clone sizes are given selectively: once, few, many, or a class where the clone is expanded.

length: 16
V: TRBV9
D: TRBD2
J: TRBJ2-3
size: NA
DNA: TGTGCCAGCAGGGAATCTAGCGGGGGTTATACGGATACGCAGTATTTT
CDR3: CASRESSGGYTDTQYF

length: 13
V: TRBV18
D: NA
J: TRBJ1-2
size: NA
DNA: TGTGCCAGCTTCGCCAGTTTAGGGGATGGCTACACCTTC
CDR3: CASFASLGDGYTF

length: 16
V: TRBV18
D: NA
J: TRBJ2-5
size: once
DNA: TGTGCCAGCTCACCATTTAAAGGGGGAATACAAGAGACCCAGTACTTC
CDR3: CASSPFKGGIQETQYF

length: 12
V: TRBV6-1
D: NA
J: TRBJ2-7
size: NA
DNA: TGTGCCAGCAGTGATACAGTTTTCGCTCAGCACTTC
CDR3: CASSDTVFAQHF

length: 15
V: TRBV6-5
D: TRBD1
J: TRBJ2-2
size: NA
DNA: TGTGCCAGCAGACCGGACAGGGGCCTGGGCGGGGAGCTGTTTTTT
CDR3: CASRPDRGLGGELFF

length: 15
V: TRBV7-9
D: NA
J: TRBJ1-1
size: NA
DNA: TGTGCCAGCAGCTTAGATTCAGGGGCCCACACTGAAGCTTTCTTT
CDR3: CASSLDSGAHTEAFF

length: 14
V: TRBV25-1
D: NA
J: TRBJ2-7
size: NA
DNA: TGTGCCAGCAGGGAGGACGGGGACATCTACGAGCAGTACTTC
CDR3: CASREDGDIYEQYF

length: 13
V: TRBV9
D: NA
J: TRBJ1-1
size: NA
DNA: TGTGCCAGCAGCTGGGGGGAGGACACTGAAGCTTTCTTT
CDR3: CASSWGEDTEAFF

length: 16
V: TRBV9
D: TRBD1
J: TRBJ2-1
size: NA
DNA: TGTGCCAGCAGCGTAGCCCCCACGGGACAGGTCAATGAGCAGTTCTTC
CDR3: CASSVAPTGQVNEQFF

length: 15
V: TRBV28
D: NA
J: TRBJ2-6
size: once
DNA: TGTGCCAGCACAGAACAGAGCTCTGGGGCCAACGTCCTGACTTTC
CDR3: CASTEQSSGANVLTF

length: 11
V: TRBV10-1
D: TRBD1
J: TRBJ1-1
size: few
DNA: TGCGCCATCTCGGACAGGGAGGCAGCTTTCTTT
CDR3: CAISDREAAFF

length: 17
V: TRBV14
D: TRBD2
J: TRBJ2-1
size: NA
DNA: TGTGCCAGCAGCCGAGGGACTAGCGGGGGTGGCTACAATGAGCAGTTCTTC
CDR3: CASSRGTSGGGYNEQFF

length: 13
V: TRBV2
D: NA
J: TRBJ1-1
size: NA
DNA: TGTGCCAGCAGTCGAAACAGGGAAACTGAAGCTTTCTTT
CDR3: CASSRNRETEAFF

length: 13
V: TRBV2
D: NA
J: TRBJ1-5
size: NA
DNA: TGTGCCAGCAAAGGACAACGCAATCAGCCCCAGCATTTT
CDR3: CASKGQRNQPQHF

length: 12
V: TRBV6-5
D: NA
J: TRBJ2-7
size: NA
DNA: TGTGCCAGCAGTTACCGGGGCTACGAGCAGTACTTC
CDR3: CASSYRGYEQYF

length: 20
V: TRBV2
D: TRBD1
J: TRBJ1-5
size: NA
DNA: TGTGCCAGCAGTGAAAAATTGAGGGGGGCCGGAACAGGGGGTAATCAGCCCCAGCATTTT
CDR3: CASSEKLRGAGTGGNQPQHF

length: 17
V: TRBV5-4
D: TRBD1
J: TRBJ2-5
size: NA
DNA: TGTGCCAGCAGCCCCGGACAGGGTAGTATGGGTACGGAGACCCAGTACTTC
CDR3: CASSPGQGSMGTETQYF

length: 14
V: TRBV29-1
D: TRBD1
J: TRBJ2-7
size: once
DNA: TGCAGCGCGAAACCGGGACAGGGGGGATCCGAGCAGTACTTC
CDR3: CSAKPGQGGSEQYF

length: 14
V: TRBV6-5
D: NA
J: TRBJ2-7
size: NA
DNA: TGTGCCAGCAGTTACTCCCAGGGCCCCTACGAGCAGTACTTC
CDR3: CASSYSQGPYEQYF

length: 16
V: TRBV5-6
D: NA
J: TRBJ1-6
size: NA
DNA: TGTGCCAGCAGCGTTAGACGCTCGGGAGCCAATTCACCCCTCCACTTT
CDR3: CASSVRRSGANSPLHF

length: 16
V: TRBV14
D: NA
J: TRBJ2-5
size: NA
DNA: TGTGCCAGCAGCCAGTATAAGCGGAGTAACCAAGAGACCCAGTACTTC
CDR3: CASSQYKRSNQETQYF

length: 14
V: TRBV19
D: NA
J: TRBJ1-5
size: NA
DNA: TGTGCCAGTAGTTCGGCCCCCCGGGGTCAGCCCCAGCATTTT
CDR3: CASSSAPRGQPQHF

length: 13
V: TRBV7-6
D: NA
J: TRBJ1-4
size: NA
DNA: TGTGCCAGCAGCGGCCAGGGGCTTGAAAAACTGTTTTTT
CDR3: CASSGQGLEKLFF

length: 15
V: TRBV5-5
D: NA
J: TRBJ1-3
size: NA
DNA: TGTGCCAGCAGCCGGGACACTAGCTCTGGAAACACCATATATTTT
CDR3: CASSRDTSSGNTIYF

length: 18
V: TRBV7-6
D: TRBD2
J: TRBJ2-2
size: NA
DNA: TGTGCCAGCAGCGTTAGCAGCGGGGGGGCGGCAAACACCGGGGAGCTGTTTTTT
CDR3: CASSVSSGGAANTGELFF

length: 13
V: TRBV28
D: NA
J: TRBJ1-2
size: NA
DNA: TGTGCCAGCAGATACAGAGGGGGTCGTGGCTACACCTTC
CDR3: CASRYRGGRGYTF

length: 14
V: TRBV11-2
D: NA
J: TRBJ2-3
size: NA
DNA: TGTGCCAGCAGCTTTTCTGTATTGACAGATACGCAGTATTTT
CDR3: CASSFSVLTDTQYF

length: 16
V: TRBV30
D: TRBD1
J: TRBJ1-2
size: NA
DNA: TGTGCCTGGAGCACGTGGACAGGCTACCTCAATTATGGCTACACCTTC
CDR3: CAWSTWTGYLNYGYTF

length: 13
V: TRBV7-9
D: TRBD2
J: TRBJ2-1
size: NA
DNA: TGTGCCAGCAGCTCGGGACTAAAACTAGAGCAGTTCTTC
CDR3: CASSSGLKLEQFF

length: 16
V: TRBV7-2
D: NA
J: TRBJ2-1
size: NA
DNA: TGTGCCAGCAGCTCTTACCTGGTGACAGGTCGGGATGAGCAGTTCTTC
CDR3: CASSSYLVTGRDEQFF

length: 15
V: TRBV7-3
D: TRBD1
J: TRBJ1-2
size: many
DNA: TGTGCCAGCAGCCCCTCGGGACAGGGGTGGCTGGGCTACACCTTC
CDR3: CASSPSGQGWLGYTF

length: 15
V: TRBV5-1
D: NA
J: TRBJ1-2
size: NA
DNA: TGCGCCAGCAGCGCGAGGGCTGGATCGGACTATGGCTACACCTTC
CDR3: CASSARAGSDYGYTF

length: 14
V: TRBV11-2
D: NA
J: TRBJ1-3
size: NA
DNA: TGTGCCAGCAGAGCGGCAAAAAAAGGAAACACCATATATTTT
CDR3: CASRAAKKGNTIYF

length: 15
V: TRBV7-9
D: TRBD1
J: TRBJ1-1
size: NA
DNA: TGTGCCAGCAGCCTTCACTTGACAGGGGCCACTGAAGCTTTCTTT
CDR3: CASSLHLTGATEAFF

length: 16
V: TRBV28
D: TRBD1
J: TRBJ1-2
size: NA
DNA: TGTGCCACCGGGCGGGACAGACAACAAGGTACCTATGGCTACACCTTC
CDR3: CATGRDRQQGTYGYTF

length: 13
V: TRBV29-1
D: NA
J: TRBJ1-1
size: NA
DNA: TGCAGCGCGACTGGTAACCCGAACACTGAAGCTTTCTTT
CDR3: CSATGNPNTEAFF